The clone carrying this T cell receptor (beta chain) was detected a few times. Antigen specificity is unknown. Each sample provided at least 6 micrograms of extracted total RNA. The entry originates in a study of blood T cells in healthy people across ages. It was with a sample-barcoded 5' primer and a J-beta primer mix that a second PCR of roughly 7 to 12 cycles was run. TCRdb independently ran MiXCR on the 5' RACE reads; one entry per CDR3 protein. The sample records around 700,000 distinct CDR3 sequences, roughly 25% being singletons. This CDR3 is built from 15 residues. V was clipped by 3 bases and J by 11 bases; unmatched bases: 14. Germline assignment: CDR1 SGHVS and CDR2 FQNEAQ. The study, taken as a whole, reports: PBMCs left unsorted prevented a conclusive naive versus antigen-experienced comparison.

These data also featured in a second study, about T cells of mothers and their children.

Specimen: blood. The TCR sequence derives from a boy between 10 and 17 years old in good health. The gene calls are TRBV7-8 and TRBJ1-1; 8 nucleotides match TRBD1. The CDR3, as DNA: TGTGCCAGCAGCTTGACACAGGGGGGCTGGTTTGAGGCTTTCTTT. Protein: CASSLTQGGWFEAFF.